The clone carrying this T cell receptor beta chain was counted only a few times. The data belong to a study of blood T cell repertoires in COVID-19. Study information: PBMCs, B-cell-depleted T cells, or T cells were the source of the cDNA or gDNA that made up the material.

Original processing notes: Estimation of nucleated cell counts relied on the amplification of reference gene primers. Method: immunoSEQ multiplex PCR; TCRdb's copy keeps in-frame clones and lacks some. V and J calls and clone size are those listed in that table; D and trimming were worked out from the DNA. The sample consists of 200,000 to 300,000 clones, about four fifths of them appearing once. The sequence derives from a woman of 80 years or more with acute or convalescent COVID-19. Sequenced material: peripheral blood.

This CDR3 is CATSRDGPGGIRGYTF. The CDR3 bases are TGTGCCACCAGCAGAGATGGGCCAGGGGGCATTCGTGGCTACACCTTC. The genes are TRBV15 and TRBJ1-2, with 8 bases matching TRBD1. Germline V CDR1 and CDR2: LNHNV, YYDKDF (reference sequence). The V and J ends lost 0 bases and 7 bases, in that order; junction bases with no gene match: 10. CDR3 length equals 16 residues.